This T cell receptor beta chain is from a study of T cells in tuberculosis. Unsorted cryopreserved PBMC were sequenced, averaging about 100,000 T cells per clinical donor. Profiling relied on immunoSEQ multiplex PCR, and the TCRdb table lists in-frame clones only, not all of them. This table holds roughly 44,000 clones, around 96% found once. General study points: The TCR-beta difference was not significant; alpha differences partly reflected length.

The CDR3 runs to 14 residues. With 6 bases removed from V and 3 bases from J, the gap between germline ends came to 18 bases. Per the germline V gene, CDR1 is SQVTM and CDR2 is ANQGSEA. Remarks on this clone: No antigen is known for it.

Sequencing input: PBMCs. The sequence was collected from a donor aged 10 to 29 with latent tuberculosis or without tuberculosis infection. The chain links TRBV29-1 to TRBJ2-7; D is undetermined. In nucleotides, the CDR3 is TGCAGCGTGGATGAAGAGTCCGGCGGCTACGAGCAGTACTTC. Translated: CSVDEESGGYEQYF.